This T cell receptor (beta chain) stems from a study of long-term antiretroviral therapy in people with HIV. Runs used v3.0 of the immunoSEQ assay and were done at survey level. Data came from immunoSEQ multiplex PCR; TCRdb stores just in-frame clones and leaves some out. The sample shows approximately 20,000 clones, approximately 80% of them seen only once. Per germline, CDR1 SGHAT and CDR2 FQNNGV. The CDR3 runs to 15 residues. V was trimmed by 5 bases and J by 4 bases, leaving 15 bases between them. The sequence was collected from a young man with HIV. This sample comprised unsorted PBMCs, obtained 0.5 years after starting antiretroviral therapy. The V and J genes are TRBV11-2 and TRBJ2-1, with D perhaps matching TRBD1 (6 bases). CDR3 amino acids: CASSLSLDRYNEQFF. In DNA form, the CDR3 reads TGTGCCAGCAGCCTCTCCCTAGACAGGTACAATGAGCAGTTCTTC.